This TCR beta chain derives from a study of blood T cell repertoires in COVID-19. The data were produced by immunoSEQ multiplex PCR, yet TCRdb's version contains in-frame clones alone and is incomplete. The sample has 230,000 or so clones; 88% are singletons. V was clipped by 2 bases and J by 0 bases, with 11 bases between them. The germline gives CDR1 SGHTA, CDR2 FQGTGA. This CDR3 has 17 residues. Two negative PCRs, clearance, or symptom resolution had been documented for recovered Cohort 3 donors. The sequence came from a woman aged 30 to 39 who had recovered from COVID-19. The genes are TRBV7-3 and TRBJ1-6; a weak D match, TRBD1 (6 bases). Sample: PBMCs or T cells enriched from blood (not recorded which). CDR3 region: CASSLWGPSSYNSPLHF. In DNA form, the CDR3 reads TGTGCCAGCAGCTTATGGGGGCCGAGCTCCTATAATTCACCCCTCCACTTT. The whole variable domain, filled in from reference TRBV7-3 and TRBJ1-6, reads GAGVSQTPSNKVTEKGKYVELRCDPISGHTALYWYRQSLGQGPEFLIYFQGTGAADDSGLPNDRFFAVRPEGSVSTLKIQRTERGDSAVYLCASSLWGPSSYNSPLHFGNGTRLTVT.